The sample holds a few counts of the clone carrying this TCR beta chain. The antigen is undetermined. CDR1 is SGHRS and CDR2 is YFSETQ in the germline V gene. There are 15 residues in the CDR3. Trimming left V 0 bases short and J 1 base short, with 10 bases between. Preparation of the TCRbeta library used unique molecular identifiers. Via MiXCR, TCRdb re-called the PCR reads, giving one row per CDR3 protein. The top ten clones hold 36% of a sample with a few hundred thousand distinct CDR3 sequences, 25% to 30% of them seen once. These data come from a study of T-cell reconstitution after alpha-beta-depleted transplantation in children. Study-level points and caveats: Newly produced T cells mostly accounted for T-cell counts and diversity one year post-transplant. Surviving recipient T cells and thymic progenitors accounted for the high day-60 TCRbeta diversity observed in some patients.

This sequence was found in a boy under three years old with Wiskott-Aldrich syndrome, due to receive a stem cell transplant. J is TRBJ1-2 and V is TRBV5-1; D may be TRBD1 (6 bases). The sample was PBMCs, taken before TCRalphabeta/CD19-depleted stem cell transplant. The CDR3 is CASSLDRVFNYGYTF. The CDR3 bases are TGCGCCAGCAGCTTGGACAGGGTTTTTAACTATGGCTACACCTTC. The whole variable domain, remainder taken from reference TRBV5-1 and TRBJ1-2, is KAGVTQTPRYLIKTRGQQVTLSCSPISGHRSVSWYQQTPGQGLQFLFEYFSETQRNKGNFPGRFSGRQFSNSRSEMNVSTLELGDSALYLCASSLDRVFNYGYTFGSGTRLTVV.